This TCR beta chain was captured by sequencing in a study of OX40 agonist ivuxolimab in advanced cancers. With respect to the entire study: Ivuxolimab, which targeted the costimulatory receptor OX40 (CD134), was an agonistic, fully human IgG2 monoclonal antibody. Intravenous ivuxolimab was administered to patients every 2 weeks at six dose levels: 0.01, 0.1, 0.3, 1.5, 3 and 10 mg/kg. Among the 52 dose-escalation patients, about 19 had hepatocellular carcinoma, around 15 melanoma, 9 renal cell carcinoma and 9 head and neck cancer. The dose-escalation cohort was about 83% male with a mean age of approximately 59 years, ranging from roughly 20 to 80. Prior anti-PD-1, anti-PD-L1 or anti-CTLA-4 therapy was permitted, and checkpoint inhibitors had been received by roughly 42% of dose-escalation patients. Partial responses were achieved by three dose-escalation patients, of whom one had hepatocellular carcinoma and two had cutaneous melanoma. Peripheral TCRbeta sequencing aimed to test whether ivuxolimab altered TCR sequence diversity and caused clonal T-cell expansion. The paper describes the monotherapy dose-escalation part (N of about 47 patients) of the phase I trial of ivuxolimab. Overall study outcomes, separate from this receptor: Low levels of normalized T-cell clonal expansion were also shown by some nonresponding patients. At doses of 0.1 to 3.0 mg/kg, clonal expansion of both CD4+ and CD8+ T cells in blood was seen between baseline and week 6. After ivuxolimab, CD8+ T cells had more expanded clones than CD4+ T cells on average. Antigen specificity was not determined for the clonally expanded peripheral T cells. Partial responders in the 0.1-3.0 mg/kg groups had among the lowest normalized peripheral clonal expansion, especially among CD8+ T cells.

Trimming costs V 9 bases and J 9 bases, and their ends lie 12 bases apart. CDR1 and CDR2 are drawn from the germline V gene (reference sequence): LNHDA, SQIVND. Reading from cysteine to phenylalanine, the CDR3 counts 11 amino acids. The only DNA kept is the CDR3, 33 bases in frame from the first base. The trial excluded patients who had a history of autoimmune disease or were on systemic immunosuppression. Peripheral blood for TCR sequencing was collected from all dose cohorts at baseline, on cycle 4 day 1, and on cycle 7 day 1. The samples were drawn from a first-in-human, open-label, multicenter phase I dose-escalation trial of ivuxolimab. Adults with locally advanced or metastatic melanoma, renal cell carcinoma, hepatocellular carcinoma or head and neck squamous cell carcinoma were enrolled in the trial. Before TCR sequencing, CD4+ and CD8+ T cells were separately sorted from peripheral blood.

Genomic DNA was extracted from sorted cells for sequencing of the TCRbeta CDR3 region. The immunoSEQ Assay was used for sequencing of TCRbeta CDR3 regions. TCRdb retrieved this table from immuneACCESS and kept in-frame rearrangements only. Not all clones are present; in checked studies, unresolved V genes account for under half, and no reason is known for the remainder. A total of around 80,000 clones appear in this sample, 80% to 90% of them only once. The ten largest make up around 0.54% of the sample. This clone showed up just a few times. It lacks a known antigen. Base qualities are not provided; no much larger clone lies one nucleotide away.

The sequence was collected from an adult with an advanced solid tumor such as melanoma, head and neck, liver or kidney cancer. The chain is made from TRBV19 and TRBJ1-3; 6 matching bases give a weak D call of TRBD1. The specimen was CD4+ or CD8+ T cells sorted from blood, collected in a trial of the OX40 agonist ivuxolimab. In nucleotide form, the sequence is TGTGCCAGCCAACAGGGTAGCACCATATATTTT. Its product reads: CASQQGSTIYF.